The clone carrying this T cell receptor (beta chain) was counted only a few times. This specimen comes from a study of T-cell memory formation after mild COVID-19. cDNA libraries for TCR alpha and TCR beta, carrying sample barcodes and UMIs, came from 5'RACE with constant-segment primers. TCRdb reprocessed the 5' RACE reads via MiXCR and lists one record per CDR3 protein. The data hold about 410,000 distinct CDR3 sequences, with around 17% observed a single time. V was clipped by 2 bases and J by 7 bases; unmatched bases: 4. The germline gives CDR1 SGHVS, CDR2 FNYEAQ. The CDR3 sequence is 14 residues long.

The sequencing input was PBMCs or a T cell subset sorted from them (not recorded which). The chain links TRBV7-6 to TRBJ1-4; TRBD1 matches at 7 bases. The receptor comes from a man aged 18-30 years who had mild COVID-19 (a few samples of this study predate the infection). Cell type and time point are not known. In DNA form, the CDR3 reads TGTGCCAGCAGCTTAAAGTCAGGGGGTGAAAAACTGTTTTTT. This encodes CASSLKSGGEKLFF.